The sequence of this TCR beta chain was determined in a study of T cell repertoires in cytomegalovirus infection. Findings of the study overall: Cumulative frequency of public TCR beta families picked out carriers of CMV plus the relevant HLA. Within the response measured ex vivo, HLA-C-restricted CMV-specific TCR beta clonotypes were dominant.

Via MiXCR, TCRdb re-called the reads, giving one row per CDR3 protein. This table has over 250,000 distinct CDR3 sequences, less than 25% appearing once. On this clonotype itself: As yet, its antigen is unknown.

The CDR3 runs to 14 residues. The V and J ends lost 6 bases and 1 base respectively, with 13 bases between them. Germline V CDR1 and CDR2: SGHAT, FQDESV (reference sequence). J is TRBJ2-7 and V is TRBV11-1; D is perhaps TRBD1 (5 bases). The material was cultured PBMCs, obtained from culture after CMV antigen stimulation. The TCR originated in a human donor in good health (CMV status not recorded). Some clones in this sample may be carry-over from other donors' samples. CDR3 loop: CASSSRGYSYEQYF. CDR3 DNA: TGTGCCAGCAGTTCTAGGGGCTATTCCTACGAGCAGTACTTC.